The clone carrying this T cell receptor (beta chain) was seen only a few times. The antigen is not known. The entry originates in a study of blood T cells in healthy people across ages. Looking at the study overall: About one barcoded TCR beta cDNA was captured per two T cells. Study observations and caveats: Samples with more naive T cells showed higher observed beta diversity. Unsorted PBMC input precluded a conclusive naive versus antigen-experienced comparison.

A second PCR, run for roughly 6 to 11 cycles, used a sample-barcoded 5' primer plus a J-beta primer mix. Individual samples furnished no less than 2.5 million CDR3-containing paired-end reads apiece. TCRdb re-called the 5' RACE reads with MiXCR, one entry per CDR3 protein. The sample includes hundreds of thousands of distinct CDR3 sequences, 45% to 50% of them seen just once. The V gene's germline CDR1 is SGDLS and CDR2 YYNGEE. Trimming cost V 0 bases and J 2 bases, with 10 bases left between them. The CDR3 loop spans 15 amino acids. The source is a woman aged 55-69 years in good health. Material: blood. The rearrangement links TRBV9 to TRBJ2-3; D is perhaps TRBD1 or TRBD2 (5 bases each). The CDR3: CASSVVWGITDTQYF. CDR3 in DNA: TGTGCCAGCAGCGTAGTATGGGGGATCACAGATACGCAGTATTTT. The full variable domain, with the rest looked up from reference TRBV9 and TRBJ2-3, is DSGVTQTPKHLITATGQRVTLRCSPRSGDLSVYWYQQSLDQGLQFLIQYYNGEERAKGNILERFSAQQFPDLHSELNLSSLELGDSALYFCASSVVWGITDTQYFGPGTRLTVL.